One sample yielded the 26 T cell receptor beta chains listed below, sequenced in a study of patients and donors after allogeneic stem cell transplantation. TCRdb analysed the RT-PCR reads with MiXCR anew, one entry per CDR3 protein. Among fewer than 75,000 distinct CDR3 sequences listed, 10% to 15% were seen once. Sequencing was done on a sample of blood, either unsorted or a sorted T cell fraction (not recorded which). These receptors were collected from a human donor who was either an allogeneic HSCT recipient or a stem cell or donor lymphocyte infusion donor (not recorded which). It is not recorded whose cells these are; they may come from a transplant donor.

This chain links TRBV15 with TRBJ2-3; TRBD2 aligns across 13 bases. The trim removed 3 bases at V and 6 bases at J, leaving 9 bases unmatched. There are 17 residues in the CDR3. The V gene's germline CDR1 is LNHNV and CDR2 YYDKDF (reference sequence). CDR3 bases: TGTGCCACCAGCAGTCCCCGCGGGACTAGCGGGACTGATACGCAGTATTTT. Translating gives CATSSPRGTSGTDTQYF.

The gene calls are TRBV27 and TRBJ1-1; a weak D match, TRBD1 (5 bases). The V end lost 2 bases, the J end lost 3 bases, and 13 bases lay between the germline ends. The CDR3 runs 15 residues. Germline V CDR1 and CDR2: MNHEY, SMNVEV (reference sequence). The CDR3 region has the DNA TGTGCCAGCAGTTTAGCCCCCTTGGGGGACACTGAAGCTTTCTTT. Translation gives CASSLAPLGDTEAFF.

This clonotype was seen more than once but under ten times. The genes are TRBV9 and TRBJ2-5, with D possibly TRBD2 on 5 matching bases. CDR3 length equals 19 residues. With 0 bases removed from V and 1 base from J, the gap between germline ends came to 22 bases. Germline-derived CDR1 and CDR2 are SGDLS and YYNGEE. In DNA form, the CDR3 reads TGTGCCAGCAGCGTAGGGGAGACGGGTGGGTTTAAGGGCCAAGAGACCCAGTACTTC. Translated, it gives CASSVGETGGFKGQETQYF.

This clonotype was seen ten or more times. This chain links TRBV27 with TRBJ1-1, with 9 bases aligning to TRBD1. This CDR3 is built from 14 residues. V was pared by 4 bases and J by 6 bases, with 6 bases of the junction left unmatched. CDR1 and CDR2 from the germline V gene are MNHEY and SMNVEV (reference sequence). CDR3 residues: CASSSSTGGPEAFF. The CDR3 DNA reads as TGTGCCAGCAGTTCATCTACAGGGGGCCCTGAAGCTTTCTTT.

The chain links TRBV29-1 to TRBJ2-7; 8 nucleotides match TRBD2. Germline-derived CDR1 and CDR2 are SQVTM and ANQGSEA. The junction had 9 bases not matched to a gene; V was cut back by 0 bases and J by 2 bases. CDR3 length equals 16 residues. CDR3 sequence (DNA): TGCAGCGTTGAAGATCGGGGGGGTGGACAGCCCTACGAGCAGTACTTC. It is translated as CSVEDRGGGQPYEQYF.

This clonotype was recorded at least ten times. The V gene is TRBV24-1, the J gene TRBJ2-3, with no clear D. V was cut by 8 bases and J by 4 bases, with 15 bases left in between. From germline, CDR1 is KGHDR and CDR2 SFDVKD. This CDR3 region has 14 residues. The CDR3 sequence is CATMGPAAPDTQYF. In nucleotides, the CDR3 is TGTGCCACCATGGGCCCAGCCGCGCCAGATACGCAGTATTTT.

This clonotype was seen many times. The chain carries TRBV6-4 and TRBJ1-1, with TRBD1 as a possible D gene (6 bases). The CDR3 extends over 13 amino acids. Germline CDR1 is MRHNA and CDR2 is SNTAGT. V was pared by 6 bases and J by 1 base, with 9 bases between. The CDR3 DNA reads TGTGCCAGCAGCGGACAGTCGAACACTGAAGCTTTCTTT. Protein product: CASSGQSNTEAFF.

The rearrangement uses TRBV5-1 and TRBJ1-6; no clear D. Trimming stripped 2 bases from V and 9 bases from J, with 21 bases between. The germline V gene has CDR1 SGHRS and CDR2 YFSETQ. This CDR3 is built from 17 residues. The CDR3 loop reads CASSFDIYGNGGSPLHF. CDR3 sequence (DNA): TGCGCCAGCAGCTTTGATATTTACGGCAATGGAGGTTCACCCCTCCACTTT.

This chain joins TRBV9 and TRBJ2-2; D may be TRBD1 (5 bases). Per germline, CDR1 SGDLS and CDR2 YYNGEE. The germline V and J ends were trimmed by 2 bases and 4 bases, with 15 bases remaining between them. The CDR3 is 16 amino acids. CDR3 nucleotide sequence: TGTGCCAGCAGCGTTTTCTCAGGGCTGTTCACCGGGGAGCTGTTTTTT. This encodes CASSVFSGLFTGELFF.

The chain uses TRBV12-3 or TRBV12-4 and TRBJ2-7; D might be TRBD1 (5 bases). CDR3 length: 13 residues. With 5 bases removed from V and 4 bases from J, the gap between germline ends came to 12 bases. CDR3 nucleotide sequence: TGTGCCAGCAGTACGGACATCGAATACGAGCAGTACTTC. Encoded protein: CASSTDIEYEQYF.

The chain couples TRBV7-9 to TRBJ1-1; 9 nucleotides match TRBD1. Unmatched junction bases numbered 2, after V lost 3 bases and J lost 0 bases. The CDR3 length is 15 residues. Germline assignment: CDR1 SEHNR and CDR2 FQNEAQ (reference sequence). In DNA, the CDR3 is TGTGCCAGCAGCTTGACAGGGGGGATGAACACTGAAGCTTTCTTT. This codes for CASSLTGGMNTEAFF. Using reference TRBV7-9 and TRBJ1-1 for the parts outside the CDR3, the full variable domain is DTGVSQNPRHKITKRGQNVTFRCDPISEHNRLYWYRQTLGQGPEFLTYFQNEAQLEKSRLLSDRFSAERPKGSFSTLEIQRTEQGDSAMYLCASSLTGGMNTEAFFGQGTRLTVV.

The rearrangement uses TRBV4-2 and TRBJ2-2; 11 bases line up with TRBD2. Per germline, CDR1 LGHNA and CDR2 YNFKEQ. The V and J ends lost 2 bases and 4 bases, in that order; junction bases with no gene match: 6. The CDR3 covers 17 residues. CDR3 protein: CASSQLLAGEGTGELFF. The CDR3 bases are TGTGCCAGCAGCCAACTACTAGCGGGAGAGGGCACCGGGGAGCTGTTTTTT.

This clonotype came up many times. The J gene is TRBJ1-1, the V gene TRBV7-8, with 9 bases aligning to TRBD1. V was pared by 7 bases and J by 1 base, with 16 bases of the junction left unmatched. Germline V gene lookup returns CDR1 SGHVS and CDR2 FQNEAQ. The CDR3 has 18 amino acids. The CDR3 nucleotides are TGTGCCAGCAAAAAAGAGCCGGGACAGGGATGGGAGAACACTGAAGCTTTCTTT. Its translation: CASKKEPGQGWENTEAFF.

This clonotype was observed many times. The chain is built from TRBV24-1 and TRBJ1-2; a weak D match, TRBD1 (5 bases). The CDR3 runs to 11 residues. The ends were cut back, 7 bases at V and 9 bases at J, with 11 bases in the middle. Germline V CDR1 and CDR2: KGHDR, SFDVKD. The CDR3 DNA sequence: TGTGCCACCAGCATGGGGCGTAGCTACACCTTC. It encodes CATSMGRSYTF.

This clonotype was observed at least ten times. V gene TRBV7-9 combines with J gene TRBJ1-4, with no clear D. The CDR3 length is 15 residues. Germline-derived CDR1 and CDR2 are SEHNR and FQNEAQ (reference sequence). Trimming removed 0 bases from V and 5 bases from J, with 10 bases in between. CDR3 bases: TGTGCCAGCAGCTTAGCTGTCGGGAGGAATGAAAAACTGTTTTTT. It is translated as CASSLAVGRNEKLFF.

This clonotype occurred many times. The chain couples TRBV11-2 to TRBJ1-4, with a possible D match to TRBD1 (5 bases). In germline, CDR1 is SGHAT, CDR2 FQNNGV. The germline V and J ends were trimmed by 7 bases and 0 bases, with 9 bases remaining between them. The CDR3 has 14 amino acids. In nucleotides, the CDR3 is TGTGCCAGCACAACGACAGCAACTAATGAAAAACTGTTTTTT. As protein: CASTTTATNEKLFF. Complete variable domain (other parts from reference TRBV11-2 and TRBJ1-4): EAGVAQSPRYKIIEKRQSVAFWCNPISGHATLYWYQQILGQGPKLLIQFQNNGVVDDSQLPKDRFSAERLKGVDSTLKIQPAKLEDSAVYLCASTTTATNEKLFFGSGTQLSVL.

The V and J genes are TRBV20-1 and TRBJ2-7, with D tentatively TRBD2 (6 bases). The CDR3 is made up of 14 amino acids. CDR1 is DFQATT, CDR2 SNEGSKA, per germline (reference sequence). Trimming removed 2 bases at V and 0 bases at J, with 11 bases between. CDR3 sequence reads: CSARRGTDSYEQYF. CDR3 bases: TGCAGTGCTAGACGCGGGACTGACTCCTACGAGCAGTACTTC.

The chain joins TRBV7-3 to TRBJ2-3, with D unresolved. V lost 4 bases to trimming and J lost 3 bases, with 8 bases between them. The CDR3 is 13 amino acids. Looked up from germline, CDR1 is SGHTA and CDR2 is FQGTGA. Written as DNA, the CDR3 is TGTGCCAGCAGCTCGGACGGGACAGATACGCAGTATTTT. It is translated as CASSSDGTDTQYF.

This clonotype came up a few times. The chain uses TRBV3-1 and TRBJ2-3; D ambiguous. The CDR3 runs to 15 residues. The germline V gene encodes CDR1 LGHDT and CDR2 YNNKEL (reference sequence). Trimming took 4 bases from V and 3 from J, leaving 14 bases between them. This CDR3 is CASSPRRGLTDTQYF. In DNA form, the CDR3 reads TGTGCCAGCAGCCCCCGGAGAGGTCTAACAGATACGCAGTATTTT.

This clonotype occurred many times. The V gene is TRBV24-1, the J gene TRBJ1-5; D may be TRBD1 (5 bases). The CDR3 length is 15 residues. The germline V gene encodes CDR1 KGHDR and CDR2 SFDVKD. The ends were cut back, 5 bases at V and 5 bases at J, with 15 bases in the middle. The CDR3, as DNA: TGTGCCACCAGTGCAGGGACTCTGTACGATCAGCCCCAGCATTTT. This translates into CATSAGTLYDQPQHF.

V is TRBV20-1 and J is TRBJ2-7; 11 bases match TRBD2. The CDR3 runs to 14 residues. Germline CDR1 and CDR2: DFQATT and SNEGSKA (reference sequence). V lost 6 bases and J lost 3; bases outside the gene matches: 7. In DNA form, the CDR3 reads TGCAGTGCCAAACTAGCGGGAGTTTTCTACGAGCAGTACTTC. Translation: CSAKLAGVFYEQYF.

This clonotype showed up many times. The DNA for the CDR3 is TGTGCCAGCAGCTTAGCAGGGACATTATCAATTAACTATGGCTACACCTTC. It translates to CASSLAGTLSINYGYTF. The gene calls are TRBV11-2 and TRBJ1-2; maybe TRBD1 (6 bases). Germline assignment: CDR1 SGHAT and CDR2 FQNNGV. The CDR3 length is 17 residues. V was clipped by 1 base and J by 1 base, with 16 bases between them.

V usage is TRBV11-2 and J usage is TRBJ2-3, with D possibly matching TRBD2 (5 bases). CDR1 is SGHAT, CDR2 FQNNGV, per germline. Trimming stripped 5 bases from V and 0 bases from J, with 21 bases between. The CDR3 sequence is 18 residues long. CDR3 sequence reads: CASSPSVVGASSTDTQYF. The DNA for the CDR3 is TGTGCCAGCAGCCCATCCGTTGTGGGAGCGAGTAGCACAGATACGCAGTATTTT.

The V and J genes are TRBV12-3 or TRBV12-4 and TRBJ2-2, with D possibly matching TRBD1 (5 bases). Trimming shortened V by 1 base and J by 6 bases, and 18 bases separated the two germline ends. This CDR3 region has 17 residues. The CDR3 reads CASSLDRGFRSSGELFF. For the CDR3, the DNA is TGTGCCAGCAGTTTAGATAGGGGTTTTAGGAGTTCCGGGGAGCTGTTTTTT.

There are a few counts of this clonotype. V and J are TRBV7-3 and TRBJ2-3; D may be TRBD1 (5 bases). The V end lost 1 base, the J end lost 2 bases, and 7 bases lay between the germline ends. Germline V gene sequence: CDR1 SGHTA, CDR2 FQGTGA. The CDR3 consists of 14 residues. This chain's CDR3 is CASSLKGVTDTQYF. In DNA, the CDR3 is TGTGCCAGCAGCTTAAAAGGGGTCACAGATACGCAGTATTTT.

The chain recombines TRBV27 with TRBJ2-7; 11 bases match TRBD1. Germline assignment: CDR1 MNHEY and CDR2 SMNVEV (reference sequence). V shed 5 bases, J shed 4 bases, and the junction held 4 bases outside the gene matches. The CDR3 sequence is 14 residues long. In DNA, the CDR3 is TGTGCCAGCAGTAGGGACAGGGGGGGTTACGAGCAGTACTTC. Translation: CASSRDRGGYEQYF.